The T cell receptor (beta chain) described here comes from a study of T cells in Graves' hyperthyroidism and ophthalmopathy. Using RNA transcripts as the source, TCR beta CDR3 regions were amplified. HTBI primers drove first-round RT-PCR of the TCR CDR3. Via MiXCR, TCRdb re-called the multiplex PCR reads, giving one row per CDR3 protein. Counted here are 200,000 to 250,000 distinct CDR3 sequences, roughly 17% occurring once; the ten biggest clones make up around 50%. This clonotype was found a few times. The ends were cut back, 3 bases at V and 12 bases at J, with 9 bases in the middle. This CDR3 has 11 amino acids. The V gene's germline CDR1 is SEHNR and CDR2 FQNEAQ (reference sequence).

Input material: blood. This clonotype was sampled from a man aged 45-65 years with Graves' hyperthyroidism. V gene TRBV7-9 combines with J gene TRBJ2-1; D gene unclear. Here the CDR3 reads CASSFGRRQFF. The DNA for the CDR3 is TGTGCCAGCAGCTTCGGACGGCGGCAGTTCTTC.